Listed below are T cell receptor beta chains from one sample, sequenced in a study of neoadjuvant anti-PD-1 for oral cavity cancer. The data were produced by immunoSEQ multiplex PCR, yet TCRdb's version contains in-frame clones alone and is incomplete. The data show approximately 37,000 clones, roughly 35% seen once. Specimen: tumor tissue, collected after nivolumab (anti-PD-1) treatment. These receptors all come from a person aged 40 to 85 with oral cavity squamous cell carcinoma. The CDR3 runs from the conserved cysteine through the conserved F or W. A D gene is named only where the DNA matches it firmly. Clone size appears in some rows only: once, few, many, or a class for an expanded clone.

V gene,clone size,D gene,J gene,CDR3 DNA,CDR3 protein
TRBV28,NA,NA,TRBJ1-3,TGTGCCAGCAGCCCGCCTGCCTTCAACACCATATATTTT,CASSPPAFNTIYF
TRBV18,many,TRBD2,TRBJ2-7,TGTGCCAGCTCACCTTCAGGACTAGCGGGGGACCCGCGCGAGCAGTACTTC,CASSPSGLAGDPREQYF
TRBV29-1,few,NA,TRBJ1-1,TGCAGCGTTCGCGGGGGCACTGAAGCTTTCTTT,CSVRGGTEAFF
TRBV2,few,NA,TRBJ1-4,TGTGCCAGCAGGCCCACCGGGACCACTTTAAAACTGTTTTTT,CASRPTGTTLKLFF
TRBV6-1,NA,NA,TRBJ2-7,TGTGCCAGCAGTGGACTTGTCCACTCCTACGAGCAGTACTTC,CASSGLVHSYEQYF
TRBV4-3,NA,NA,TRBJ1-2,TGCGCCAGCAGCTTGCGTTCGGGGGTTAATGGCTACACCTTC,CASSLRSGVNGYTF
TRBV7-2,NA,NA,TRBJ1-5,TGTGCCAGCAGCTTAAGCTTGGAGCAGCCCCAGCATTTT,CASSLSLEQPQHF
TRBV4-1,NA,TRBD2,TRBJ2-5,TGCGCCAGCAGCCCCGGTTCTACGTTAGCGGGAGTTGAGACCCAGTACTTC,CASSPGSTLAGVETQYF
TRBV5-1,many,NA,TRBJ2-7,TGCGCCAGCAGCTTCCGGGACATGACCTACGAGCAGTACTTC,CASSFRDMTYEQYF
TRBV25-1,NA,NA,TRBJ1-1,TGTGCCAGCAGGCCCGGGGGCGGGACTGAAGCTTTCTTT,CASRPGGGTEAFF
TRBV6-5,NA,NA,TRBJ2-7,TGTGCCAGCAGTTTCGTGTCGGGGAGCTCCTACGAGCAGTACTTC,CASSFVSGSSYEQYF
TRBV2,many,TRBD1,TRBJ2-5,TGTGCCACCAGGACAGGGGGCCCCCAAGAGACCCAGTACTTC,CATRTGGPQETQYF
TRBV29-1,NA,NA,TRBJ1-5,TGCAGCGTTCAGGAAAATAGCAATCAGCCCCAGCATTTT,CSVQENSNQPQHF
TRBV11-3,few,NA,TRBJ2-1,TGTGCCAGCAGCTTTATTGGGGGTATCGACAATGAGCAGTTCTTC,CASSFIGGIDNEQFF
TRBV5-1,NA,TRBD1,TRBJ1-4,TGCGCCAGCAGCAGACTGACAGGGTGTCTGGAAAAACTGTTTTTT,CASSRLTGCLEKLFF
TRBV7-9,many,NA,TRBJ1-2,TGTGCCAGCAGCGAAGGCATTTTAGGCTACACCTTC,CASSEGILGYTF
TRBV29-1,NA,NA,TRBJ2-5,TGCAGCTACGGGCTTATGGGGGGGCAGGGAGAGACCCAGTACTTC,CSYGLMGGQGETQYF
TRBV7-2,many,NA,TRBJ2-7,TGTGCCAGCACCCAAGGGTGGGGGAGAATCGGTGACTACGAGCAGTACTTC,CASTQGWGRIGDYEQYF
TRBV10-2,many,TRBD2,TRBJ2-1,TGCGCCAGCAGGGCTAGCGGCCCGTACAATGAGCAGTTCTTC,CASRASGPYNEQFF
TRBV19,NA,NA,TRBJ2-4,TGTGCCAGTAGTCCGATGACGGGGATAGCCAAAAACATTCAGTACTTC,CASSPMTGIAKNIQYF
TRBV29-1,NA,NA,TRBJ2-3,TGCAGCGCCCGTCCCCTAGCTGGGGGCACAGATACGCAGTATTTT,CSARPLAGGTDTQYF
TRBV28,few,NA,TRBJ2-1,TGTGCCAGCACCTCGCCATCGTCCGGGGCTAATGAGCAGTTCTTC,CASTSPSSGANEQFF
TRBV27,NA,NA,TRBJ1-3,TGTGCCAGCAAGGGAGGGCCCTCTGGAAACACCATATATTTT,CASKGGPSGNTIYF
TRBV6-1,NA,NA,TRBJ1-2,TGTGCCAGCACCCCCTGGGCCTCTAACTATGGCTACACCTTC,CASTPWASNYGYTF
TRBV27,medium-sized,TRBD2,TRBJ2-3,TGTGCCAGCAGAATAGCGGGAACAGATACGCAGTATTTT,CASRIAGTDTQYF
TRBV11-2,NA,TRBD1,TRBJ1-2,TGTGCCAGCAGCGCTCACAGGGGTTCTAGTGGCTACACCTTC,CASSAHRGSSGYTF
TRBV7-9,NA,NA,TRBJ2-2,TGTGCCAGCAGGCCTTCACAGGGTCCCGGGGAGCTGTTTTTT,CASRPSQGPGELFF
TRBV27,NA,NA,TRBJ2-6,TGTGCCAGCAGCCGTACCTTCGGGGGTGCCGGGGCCAACGTCCTGACTTTC,CASSRTFGGAGANVLTF
TRBV5-1,few,TRBD1,TRBJ1-2,TGCGCCAGCAGCTTGACCGGGACAGGGGTCTCCTATGGCTACACCTTC,CASSLTGTGVSYGYTF
TRBV5-4,NA,NA,TRBJ2-7,TGTGCCAGCAGCGCAGGGACAGAGCAGTACTTC,CASSAGTEQYF
TRBV4-1,NA,NA,TRBJ2-5,TGCGCCAGCAGCCGCAATAGAGGTAACCAAGAGACCCAGTACTTC,CASSRNRGNQETQYF
TRBV2,few,NA,TRBJ2-7,TGTGCCAGCATCCCGACAGTATTAGTCTACGAGCAGTACTTC,CASIPTVLVYEQYF
TRBV4-1,NA,NA,TRBJ2-3,TGCGCCAGCTCACCAAGATGGGGAGGGGGGGTCACAGATACGCAGTATTTT,CASSPRWGGGVTDTQYF
TRBV27,NA,NA,TRBJ1-2,TGTGCCAGCAGTTTCAGGTCTGTACTGGGCTATGGCTACACCTTC,CASSFRSVLGYGYTF
TRBV5-6,NA,TRBD1,TRBJ2-2,TGTGCCAGCAGCGCGGGGACAGGGACCGGGGAGCTGTTTTTT,CASSAGTGTGELFF
TRBV5-1,few,TRBD1,TRBJ2-2,TGCGCCAGCAGCATACCGACAGGGGACACCGGGGAGCTGTTTTTT,CASSIPTGDTGELFF
TRBV7-8,many,NA,TRBJ2-7,TGTGCCAGCAGCTTAGAGTCCGCAGGGGACGAGCAGTACTTC,CASSLESAGDEQYF
TRBV11-2,NA,NA,TRBJ2-1,TGTGCCAGCAGCTTCTCCGGGTTCTCCTACAATGAGCAGTTCTTC,CASSFSGFSYNEQFF
TRBV29-1,NA,NA,TRBJ2-7,TGCAGCGTGCGGGTCTTTAACGAGCAGTACTTC,CSVRVFNEQYF
TRBV27,few,NA,TRBJ1-5,TGTGCCAGCAGTGGGGGGGCAGGGGGCAATCAGCCCCAGCATTTT,CASSGGAGGNQPQHF
TRBV15,many,NA,TRBJ1-5,TGTGCCACCAACCGGGATTTCAATCAGCCCCAGCATTTT,CATNRDFNQPQHF
TRBV10-3,NA,TRBD2,TRBJ2-1,TGTGCCATCAGTGGTCAGCGGGGGAGTAACTACAATGAGCAGTTCTTC,CAISGQRGSNYNEQFF
TRBV4-1,NA,NA,TRBJ1-2,TGCGCCAGCAGCCCCGCGCAGGGTCTTAACTATGGCTACACCTTC,CASSPAQGLNYGYTF
TRBV7-2,few,NA,TRBJ1-1,TGTGCCAGCAGCTTAGTTGAGAGGGGTCCAGCTTTCTTT,CASSLVERGPAFF
TRBV7-8,few,NA,TRBJ1-6,TGTGCCAGCAGCTTAATTGATTCACCCCTCCACTTT,CASSLIDSPLHF
TRBV5-1,NA,TRBD1,TRBJ1-1,TGCGCCAGCAGCGTGGGACAGGGTACCACTGAAGCTTTCTTT,CASSVGQGTTEAFF
TRBV4-1,NA,NA,TRBJ1-5,TGCGCCAGCAGATACGCATTCGGTAGCAATCAGCCCCAGCATTTT,CASRYAFGSNQPQHF
TRBV4-1,NA,NA,TRBJ2-7,TGCGCCAGCAGCCAAGATCAGAACTACGGTTATCGGTACTTC,CASSQDQNYGYRYF
TRBV7-2,NA,NA,TRBJ1-4,TGTGCCAGCAGCTTTGGACAGATGAAAAAACTGTTTTTT,CASSFGQMKKLFF
TRBV5-1,NA,NA,TRBJ1-2,TGCGCCTCCCGAGACAGCGCAGCCCAAGGTTACGGCTACACCTTC,CASRDSAAQGYGYTF